This T cell receptor (beta chain) was identified during a study of shared clonotypes between healthy human individuals. Overall study findings and caveats: Sharing across a handful of donors was seen in around 5% of naive CD4 clonotypes.

Deep level was the assay's run setting. In the sorted-subset replicate PCRs, 150 to 250 ng DNA, tens of thousands of T cell genomes, was used. Sequenced by immunoSEQ multiplex PCR; TCRdb stores in-frame clones only, minus some. Among about 2.5 million clones, 85% to 95% were seen once, and the ten largest hold 0.37%. This clone was seen once. The target antigen is unknown. Both subsets, CD45RA+ naive and CD45RA-negative memory, were split from the CD4+ cells. This clonotype was obtained from a man in his late teens or twenties in good health. Some clones in this sample may be carry-over from other donors' samples. Sequencing used naive CD4+ T cells from PBMCs. Indicated subset: CD45RA+ positively selected.

CDR3 sequence reads: CASSPESRETQYF. DNA of the CDR3: TGCGCCAGCAGCCCCGAGTCACGGGAGACCCAGTACTTC. The rearrangement joins TRBV5-1 to TRBJ2-5; D unresolved. The V and J ends lost 4 bases and 5 bases respectively, with 12 bases between them. CDR1 is SGHRS, CDR2 YFSETQ, per germline. This CDR3 contains 13 residues. Supplemented by reference TRBV5-1 and TRBJ2-5, the full variable domain reads KAGVTQTPRYLIKTRGQQVTLSCSPISGHRSVSWYQQTPGQGLQFLFEYFSETQRNKGNFPGRFSGRQFSNSRSEMNVSTLELGDSALYLCASSPESRETQYFGPGTRLLVL.